The 26 T cell receptor beta chains below come from one sample, sequenced in a study of T cell responses to AZD1222 COVID-19 vaccine. The method was immunoSEQ multiplex PCR; TCRdb's version includes in-frame clones alone and lacks a portion of them. The table has under 200,000 clones, over 75% seen once. Material: peripheral blood, obtained 28 days after the second AZD1222 dose. The receptors were gathered from an adult who received the AZD1222 COVID-19 vaccine.

The chain uses TRBV27 and TRBJ2-7, with D perhaps TRBD2 (5 bases). CDR1 and CDR2 from the germline V gene are MNHEY and SMNVEV (reference sequence). V lost 5 bases, J lost 2 bases, and 13 bases lay in between. CDR3 length equals 14 residues. The CDR3 here is CASSEIGSTYEQYF. DNA for the CDR3: TGTGCCAGCAGTGAGATTGGGAGCACCTACGAGCAGTACTTC.

The chain uses TRBV29-1 and TRBJ2-5; D is undetermined. The CDR3 loop spans 12 amino acids. Trimming shortened V by 5 bases and J by 7 bases, and 14 bases separated the two germline ends. Germline V gene data show CDR1 as SQVTM and CDR2 as ANQGSEA. This chain's CDR3 is CSVKDGGRTQYF. In DNA form, the CDR3 reads TGCAGCGTTAAGGACGGCGGAAGGACCCAGTACTTC.

This clone was found once. CDR3 amino acids: CSVVPRQANTEAFF. CDR3 bases: TGCAGCGTTGTTCCGCGGCAGGCCAACACTGAAGCTTTCTTT. The rearrangement uses TRBV29-1 and TRBJ1-1, with D hard to call. The germline V gene has CDR1 SQVTM and CDR2 ANQGSEA. The V and J ends lost 4 bases and 2 bases respectively, with 14 bases between them. CDR3 length equals 14 residues.

The gene calls are TRBV7-3 and TRBJ2-5; maybe TRBD2 (6 bases). CDR3 length equals 13 residues. CDR1 and CDR2 (germline): SGHTA, FQGTGA. The V end lost 5 bases, the J end lost 5 bases, and 12 bases lay between the germline ends. CDR3 sequence reads: CASSLGTLETQYF. The DNA for the CDR3 is TGTGCCAGCAGCCTGGGGACTTTGGAGACCCAGTACTTC.

The genes are TRBV9 and TRBJ2-5; TRBD2 matches 8 bases. Germline V gene data show CDR1 as SGDLS and CDR2 as YYNGEE. The CDR3 is 14 residues long. This CDR3 reads CASSRGGAEETQYF. In DNA, the CDR3 is TGTGCGTCTTCACGGGGGGGGGCCGAAGAGACCCAGTACTTC.

This sequence joins TRBV20-1 and TRBJ2-3; 7 bases are a match to TRBD1. The V gene end was trimmed by 3 bases and the J gene end by 1 base; junction bases not matched to a gene: 13. The germline gives CDR1 DFQATT, CDR2 SNEGSKA (reference sequence). The CDR3 length is 17 residues. CDR3 amino acids: CSASRGGLLSGTDTQYF. CDR3 sequence (DNA): TGCAGTGCTAGTAGAGGGGGCTTATTAAGTGGCACAGATACGCAGTATTTT.

The V call is TRBV7-9, the J call TRBJ1-4; D not certain. The germline gives CDR1 SEHNR, CDR2 FQNEAQ (reference sequence). This CDR3 is 13 amino acids long. V was clipped by 6 bases and J by 7 bases, with 12 bases between them. The DNA of the CDR3 is TGTGCCAGCAGTTTAACAGACGGTGAAAAACTGTTTTTT. Its protein is CASSLTDGEKLFF.

The chain combines TRBV6-1 with TRBJ2-6; no firm D call. V was clipped by 3 bases and J by 0 bases, with 9 bases between them. In germline, CDR1 is MNHNS, CDR2 SASEGT. This CDR3 comprises 16 residues. In nucleotides, the CDR3 is TGTGCCAGCAGTGACGTCCAGTCCTCTGGGGCCAACGTCCTGACTTTC. The encoded protein is CASSDVQSSGANVLTF.

The CDR3 DNA is TGTGCCAGCTCACAACTAACAGGGGTCGGTGAAAAACTGTTTTTT. It is translated as CASSQLTGVGEKLFF. The chain couples TRBV18 to TRBJ1-4, with TRBD1 identical over 7 bases. V gave up 4 bases and J gave up 7 bases; unmatched junction bases: 9. CDR1 KGHSH and CDR2 LQKENI come from the germline V gene. CDR3 size: 15 residues.

The chain recombines TRBV20-1 with TRBJ1-1; TRBD1 matches 9 bases. The V and J ends lost 3 bases and 7 bases, in that order; junction bases with no gene match: 6. Germline assignment: CDR1 DFQATT and CDR2 SNEGSKA (reference sequence). The CDR3 sequence is 13 residues long. DNA for the CDR3: TGCAGTGCTAGTAAGGACAGGGGCCTTGAAGCTTTCTTT. This codes for CSASKDRGLEAFF.

V is TRBV5-1 and J is TRBJ1-2; possible D gene TRBD1, 6 bases. This CDR3 has 16 residues. Germline V lookup: CDR1 SGHRS, CDR2 YFSETQ. V was clipped by 0 bases and J by 4 bases, with 16 bases between them. CDR3 DNA: TGCGCCAGCAGCTTGGACAGCGGCGGCAGGGGCTATGGCTACACCTTC. Residues: CASSLDSGGRGYGYTF. Based on the CDR3 plus reference TRBV5-1 and TRBJ1-2, the full variable domain is KAGVTQTPRYLIKTRGQQVTLSCSPISGHRSVSWYQQTPGQGLQFLFEYFSETQRNKGNFPGRFSGRQFSNSRSEMNVSTLELGDSALYLCASSLDSGGRGYGYTFGSGTRLTVV.

This clone was detected once. The rearrangement uses TRBV6-1 and TRBJ1-5, with D possibly matching TRBD1 (5 bases). This CDR3 comprises 17 residues. From germline, CDR1 is MNHNS and CDR2 SASEGT. Trimming removed 2 bases from V and 2 bases from J, with 16 bases in between. Here the CDR3 DNA reads TGTGCCAGCAGTGAACCGCCCCTGGGGGGGGGCAATCAGCCCCAGCATTTT. Its translation: CASSEPPLGGGNQPQHF.

This chain connects TRBV6-5 to TRBJ2-7; D perhaps matches TRBD1 (6 bases). The CDR3 consists of 15 residues. Trimming took off 7 bases at V and 6 bases at J, with 22 bases between the two ends. Per germline, CDR1 MNHEY and CDR2 SVGAGI. CDR3 sequence: CASISGRGSQSEQYF. The CDR3 nucleotides read TGTGCCAGCATTTCGGGAAGGGGGTCGCAGAGCGAGCAGTACTTC.

The chain recombines TRBV7-2 with TRBJ1-2, with D unclear. The germline CDR1 and CDR2 sequences are SGHTA and FQGNSA. The CDR3 totals 16 residues. V gave up 2 bases and J gave up 3 bases, with 16 bases separating them. The CDR3 loop is CASSLSPGRTDYGYTF. The CDR3, as DNA: TGTGCCAGCAGCTTATCCCCAGGCCGCACGGACTATGGCTACACCTTC.

The chain combines TRBV7-6 with TRBJ2-1; TRBD2 matches 8 bases. Losses at the gene ends were 8 bases for V and 4 bases for J; bases not matched to a gene: 10. Germline V gene sequence: CDR1 SGHVS, CDR2 FNYEAQ. CDR3 length equals 15 residues. CDR3 sequence reads: CASLGVAGRYNEQFF. CDR3 DNA sequence: TGTGCCAGCTTGGGGGTAGCGGGGCGGTACAATGAGCAGTTCTTC.

The V call is TRBV25-1, the J call TRBJ2-3; unclear D gene. Germline V gene data show CDR1 as MGHDK and CDR2 as SYGVNS. V was pared by 0 bases and J by 4 bases, with 11 bases between. The CDR3 runs to 15 residues. The CDR3 bases are TGTGCCAGCAGTGAATACGGGTTCAACGCAGATACGCAGTATTTT. The encoded protein is CASSEYGFNADTQYF.

V usage is TRBV29-1 and J usage is TRBJ2-1, with a tentative D call TRBD1 (6 bases). Looked up from germline, CDR1 is SQVTM and CDR2 is ANQGSEA. V was pared by 4 bases and J by 8 bases, with 18 bases between. CDR3 size: 14 residues. CDR3 loop: CSVGRTALGDEQFF. The CDR3 coding sequence is TGCAGCGTTGGTAGGACAGCGCTCGGGGATGAGCAGTTCTTC.

The V call is TRBV12-1, the J call TRBJ2-1; whether TRBD2, the table's D call, matches the DNA was not checked. TRBV12-1 is given as a pseudogene. The CDR3 consists of 12 residues. CDR3 residues: CASTRPRRKQFF. The DNA of the CDR3 is TGTGCCAGCACGCGTCCGAGGAGGAAGCAGTTCTTC.

V is TRBV7-2 and J is TRBJ1-2; D is unresolved. With 5 bases removed from V and 7 bases from J, the gap between germline ends came to 11 bases. Germline loops: CDR1 SGHTA, CDR2 FQGNSA. CDR3 length: 12 amino acids. The CDR3 spells CASSERWGGYTF. The CDR3 DNA follows: TGTGCCAGCAGCGAACGCTGGGGTGGCTACACCTTC.

This chain joins TRBV30 and TRBJ1-5; D possibly corresponds to TRBD1 (5 bases). V was pared by 2 bases and J by 2 bases, with 10 bases between. The CDR3 consists of 14 residues. Per the germline V gene, CDR1 is GTSNPN and CDR2 is SVGIG (reference sequence). This chain's CDR3 is CAWSSGRGNQPQHF. The CDR3 DNA reads TGTGCCTGGAGTTCAGGGAGGGGCAATCAGCCCCAGCATTTT.

This sequence joins TRBV10-1 and TRBJ1-6, with D possibly TRBD1 on 5 matching bases. The germline V and J ends were trimmed by 6 bases and 10 bases, with 13 bases remaining between them. This CDR3 contains 13 residues. The germline V gene has CDR1 WNHNN and CDR2 SYGVQD (reference sequence). CDR3 DNA sequence: TGCGCCAGCAGCCTCGACAGAGAATCACCCCTCCACTTT. Translating gives CASSLDRESPLHF.

The J gene is TRBJ1-2, the V gene TRBV6-2 or TRBV6-3; possibly TRBD1 for D (6 bases). Trimming left V 7 bases short and J 3 bases short, with 21 bases between. The germline V gene has CDR1 MNHEY and CDR2 SVGEGT. The CDR3 has 16 amino acids. The CDR3 nucleotides read TGTGCCAGCACCCCCGGACCGCAGAGGGGGTACTATGGCTACACCTTC. This encodes CASTPGPQRGYYGYTF.

V and J are TRBV9 and TRBJ2-1; D is perhaps TRBD2 (6 bases). V was shortened by 4 bases and J by 2 bases, with 16 bases between the two germline ends. The CDR3 runs 16 residues. Germline loops: CDR1 SGDLS, CDR2 YYNGEE. The CDR3: CASSIGEDLTYNEQFF. The CDR3 DNA is TGTGCCAGCAGCATAGGGGAGGATCTAACCTACAATGAGCAGTTCTTC.

V is TRBV7-8 and J is TRBJ1-2; D gene uncertain. Germline CDR1 SGHVS, CDR2 FQNEAQ. The V gene lost 2 bases and the J gene lost 8 bases, with 12 bases spanning the gap. The CDR3 is 13 amino acids. The CDR3 loop is CASSLTRVGGYTF. In nucleotides, the CDR3 is TGTGCCAGCAGCTTAACGAGGGTCGGAGGCTACACCTTC.

The table lists this clone with a count of one. The chain recombines TRBV29-1 with TRBJ1-2; no reliable D call. Germline-derived CDR1 and CDR2 are SQVTM and ANQGSEA. Trimming removed 7 bases from V and 8 bases from J, with 20 bases in between. CDR3 size: 13 residues. The CDR3 sequence is CSAERVRPLGYTF. The CDR3 DNA is TGCAGCGCAGAAAGGGTCAGGCCCCTGGGCTACACCTTC.

The rearrangement uses TRBV4-1 and TRBJ2-5; D is undetermined. CDR1 and CDR2 from the germline V gene are MGHRA and YSYEKL. V was pared by 4 bases and J by 5 bases, with 8 bases between. The CDR3 has 12 residues. CDR3 amino acids: CASSRTEETQYF. The CDR3 DNA sequence: TGCGCCAGCAGCCGGACCGAGGAGACCCAGTACTTC.